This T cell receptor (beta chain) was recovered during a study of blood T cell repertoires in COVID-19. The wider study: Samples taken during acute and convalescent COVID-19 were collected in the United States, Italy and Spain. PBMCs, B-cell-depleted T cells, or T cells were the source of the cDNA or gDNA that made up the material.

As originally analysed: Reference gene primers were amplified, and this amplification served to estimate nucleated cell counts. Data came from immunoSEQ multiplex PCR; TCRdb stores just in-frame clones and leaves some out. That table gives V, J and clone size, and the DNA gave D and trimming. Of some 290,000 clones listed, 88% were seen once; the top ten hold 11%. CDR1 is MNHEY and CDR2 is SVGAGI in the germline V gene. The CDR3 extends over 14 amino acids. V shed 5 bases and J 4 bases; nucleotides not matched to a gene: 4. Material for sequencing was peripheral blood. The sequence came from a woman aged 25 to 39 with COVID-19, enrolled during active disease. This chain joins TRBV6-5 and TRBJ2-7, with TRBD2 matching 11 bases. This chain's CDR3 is CASSTGLAGYEQYF. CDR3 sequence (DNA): TGTGCCAGCAGTACAGGACTAGCGGGTTACGAGCAGTACTTC.